Each of the 7 T cell receptor beta chains below was sequenced from the same sample in a study of T cells expressing NK-cell markers (TCRdb year 2020). Receptor libraries were prepared by 5' RACE. Reads for this sample came from an Illumina HiSeq 2000. TCRdb reprocessed the reads and lists each CDR3 protein sequence as a single entry, with no DNA. The sample table records some 440,000 distinct CDR3 sequences. Over 1.1% of the sample comes from the top ten. What was sequenced was blood T cells: a sorted CD56 or NKG2C T cell subset, CD4+ or CD8+ T cells, or bulk PBMC T cells (not recorded which). The receptors derive from a woman between 45 and 60 years old in good health. Donor details come from another sample of the same person, matched by shared clones.

The gene calls are TRBV25-1 and TRBJ1-2; TCRdb returns TRBD1, unconfirmable since there is no DNA. The CDR3 covers 12 residues. Per germline, CDR1 MGHDK and CDR2 SYGVNS. The CDR3 sequence is CASSGTGYGYTF.

The V and J genes are TRBV2 and TRBJ2-5. CDR3 length equals 15 residues. Germline-derived CDR1 and CDR2 are SNHLY and FYNNEI. The CDR3 protein is CASRNIRFPQETQYF.

The V call is TRBV5-1, the J call TRBJ1-5. Germline V gene data show CDR1 as SGHRS and CDR2 as YFSETQ. CDR3 size: 14 residues. This chain's CDR3 is CASSLAQGRQPQHF. Using reference TRBV5-1 and TRBJ1-5 for the parts outside the CDR3, the full variable domain is KAGVTQTPRYLIKTRGQQVTLSCSPISGHRSVSWYQQTPGQGLQFLFEYFSETQRNKGNFPGRFSGRQFSNSRSEMNVSTLELGDSALYLCASSLAQGRQPQHFGDGTRLSIL.

The gene calls are TRBV5-1 and TRBJ2-7; TCRdb names TRBD2, which stays unverified in the absence of DNA. There are 14 residues in the CDR3. Germline assignment: CDR1 SGHRS and CDR2 YFSETQ. The CDR3 sequence: CASSLTKGLAEQYF.

The rearrangement links TRBV20-1 to TRBJ1-2; the TCRdb D gene call, TRBD1, has no DNA to confirm it. The CDR3 has 15 residues. The germline V gene has CDR1 DFQATT and CDR2 SNEGSKA (reference sequence). CDR3: CSADLSGQGNYGYTF.

The chain couples TRBV20-1 to TRBJ2-7; the TRBD1 assignment by TCRdb is unverifiable without DNA. CDR1 and CDR2 from the germline V gene are DFQATT and SNEGSKA (reference sequence). This CDR3 is 16 amino acids long. Here the CDR3 reads CSAIPIVGQGFYEQYF.

The V and J genes are TRBV30 and TRBJ1-2. This CDR3 has 11 amino acids. Germline loops: CDR1 GTSNPN, CDR2 SVGIG (reference sequence). The CDR3: CAWSYGYGYTF. Based on the CDR3 plus reference TRBV30 and TRBJ1-2, the full variable domain is SQTIHQWPATLVQPVGSPLSLECTVEGTSNPNLYWYRQAAGRGLQLLFYSVGIGQISSEVPQNLSASRPQDRQFILSSKKLLLSDSGFYLCAWSYGYGYTFGSGTRLTVV.